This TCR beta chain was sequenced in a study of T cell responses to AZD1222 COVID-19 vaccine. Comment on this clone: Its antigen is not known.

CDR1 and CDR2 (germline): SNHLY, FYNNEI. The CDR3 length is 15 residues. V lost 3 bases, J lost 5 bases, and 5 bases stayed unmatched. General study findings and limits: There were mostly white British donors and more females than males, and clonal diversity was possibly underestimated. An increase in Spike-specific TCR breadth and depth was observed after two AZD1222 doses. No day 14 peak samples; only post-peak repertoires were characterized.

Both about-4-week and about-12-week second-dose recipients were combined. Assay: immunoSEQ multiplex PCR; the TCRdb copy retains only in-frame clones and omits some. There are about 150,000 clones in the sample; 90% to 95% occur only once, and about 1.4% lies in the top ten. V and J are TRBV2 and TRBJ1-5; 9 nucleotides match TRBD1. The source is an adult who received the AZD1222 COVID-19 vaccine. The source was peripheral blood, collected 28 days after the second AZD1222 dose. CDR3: CASSDGTGSYQPQHF. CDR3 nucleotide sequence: TGTGCCAGCAGTGATGGGACAGGGAGCTATCAGCCCCAGCATTTT. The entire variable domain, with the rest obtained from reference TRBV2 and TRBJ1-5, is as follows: EPEVTQTPSHQVTQMGQEVILRCVPISNHLYFYWYRQILGQKVEFLVSFYNNEISEKSEIFDDQFSVERPDGSNFTLKIRSTKLEDSAMYFCASSDGTGSYQPQHFGDGTRLSIL.